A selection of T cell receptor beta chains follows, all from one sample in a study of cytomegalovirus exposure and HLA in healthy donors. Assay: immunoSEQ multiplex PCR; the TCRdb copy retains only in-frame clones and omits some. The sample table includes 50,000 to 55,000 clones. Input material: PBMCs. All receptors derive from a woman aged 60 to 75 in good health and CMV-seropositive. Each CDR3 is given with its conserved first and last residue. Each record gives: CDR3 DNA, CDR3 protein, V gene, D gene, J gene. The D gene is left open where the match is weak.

CDR3nt: TGTGCCAGCAGACGGGACTACGAGCAGTACTTC; CDR3aa: CASRRDYEQYF; v_gene: TRBV11-3; d_gene: .; j_gene: TRBJ2-7
CDR3nt: TGTGCCAGCAGAGTGAGCGGGACCTACCAAGAGACCCAGTACTTC; CDR3aa: CASRVSGTYQETQYF; v_gene: TRBV2; d_gene: TRBD2; j_gene: TRBJ2-5
CDR3nt: TGTGCCAGTAGTACAAGGACAGGGACCTATAATTCACCCCTCCACTTT; CDR3aa: CASSTRTGTYNSPLHF; v_gene: TRBV19; d_gene: TRBD1; j_gene: TRBJ1-6
CDR3nt: TGTGCCAGCAGTAAACAGGGGAGGACGGATGAAAAACTGTTTTTT; CDR3aa: CASSKQGRTDEKLFF; v_gene: TRBV6-5; d_gene: TRBD1; j_gene: TRBJ1-4
CDR3nt: TGTGCCAGCAGTTACTTGGGTAGCGAAGATACGCAGTATTTT; CDR3aa: CASSYLGSEDTQYF; v_gene: TRBV6-5; d_gene: .; j_gene: TRBJ2-3
CDR3nt: TGTGCCAGCAGCGCCGGGGGCTCTGGAAACACCATATATTTT; CDR3aa: CASSAGGSGNTIYF; v_gene: TRBV28; d_gene: .; j_gene: TRBJ1-3
CDR3nt: TGTGCCAGCAGCTTCGGACAGGGGCGAGCTTTCTTT; CDR3aa: CASSFGQGRAFF; v_gene: TRBV5-4; d_gene: TRBD1; j_gene: TRBJ1-1
CDR3nt: TGTGCCAGCAGTGAAGCGGGGAGGTCCAATTCACCCCTCCACTTT; CDR3aa: CASSEAGRSNSPLHF; v_gene: TRBV2; d_gene: .; j_gene: TRBJ1-6
CDR3nt: TGTGCCAGCTCACCAGGGACAGGAGAGCAGTTCTTC; CDR3aa: CASSPGTGEQFF; v_gene: TRBV18; d_gene: TRBD1; j_gene: TRBJ2-1
CDR3nt: TGCGCCAGCAGACCGAGCGGGGGACCCTACAATGAGCAGTTCTTC; CDR3aa: CASRPSGGPYNEQFF; v_gene: TRBV5-1; d_gene: TRBD2; j_gene: TRBJ2-1
CDR3nt: TGTGCCAGCAGCCAAGACAGGGGGGGCTCTGGAAACACCATATATTTT; CDR3aa: CASSQDRGGSGNTIYF; v_gene: TRBV7-2; d_gene: TRBD1; j_gene: TRBJ1-3
CDR3nt: TGTGCCAGCAGCTTAGCGGGGCCAGATACGCAGTATTTT; CDR3aa: CASSLAGPDTQYF; v_gene: TRBV7-8; d_gene: .; j_gene: TRBJ2-3
CDR3nt: TGCGCCAGCAGCAAGGACAGGACGAACACCGGGGAGCTGTTTTTT; CDR3aa: CASSKDRTNTGELFF; v_gene: TRBV5-1; d_gene: TRBD1; j_gene: TRBJ2-2
CDR3nt: TGTGCCAGCACCCCCGGACAGCTACTGTACAATGAGCAGTTCTTC; CDR3aa: CASTPGQLLYNEQFF; v_gene: TRBV6-5; d_gene: .; j_gene: TRBJ2-1
CDR3nt: TGTGCCATCAGTGACCGGGGCAGGGGATCCTACAATGAGCAGTTCTTC; CDR3aa: CAISDRGRGSYNEQFF; v_gene: TRBV10-3; d_gene: .; j_gene: TRBJ2-1
CDR3nt: TGTGCCAGCAGCCCTACGTATTGGACTAGCGGGGGGAGCTCCTACGAGCAGTACTTC; CDR3aa: CASSPTYWTSGGSSYEQYF; v_gene: TRBV7-2; d_gene: TRBD2; j_gene: TRBJ2-7
CDR3nt: TGTGCCAGCAGTGAGAACTGGCTAGAGGACTACGAGCAGTACTTC; CDR3aa: CASSENWLEDYEQYF; v_gene: TRBV2; d_gene: .; j_gene: TRBJ2-7
CDR3nt: TGTGCAAGTCGCCCCAGGAGGGTTTGGGGTTCCTACGAGCAGTACTTC; CDR3aa: CASRPRRVWGSYEQYF; v_gene: TRBV12-2; d_gene: .; j_gene: TRBJ2-7
CDR3nt: TGTGCCAGCAGCGCTGGCCTTAGCGGGGCTGGGGCCAACGTCCTGACTTTC; CDR3aa: CASSAGLSGAGANVLTF; v_gene: TRBV9; d_gene: TRBD2; j_gene: TRBJ2-6
CDR3nt: TGTGCCAGCAGCGTAGGTGGAGGGTCCTCCGGCTACACCGGGGAGCTGTTTTTT; CDR3aa: CASSVGGGSSGYTGELFF; v_gene: TRBV9; d_gene: .; j_gene: TRBJ2-2
CDR3nt: TGTGCCAGCAGAGACCCGGGACTAGCTTATCCCGGGGAGCTGTTTTTT; CDR3aa: CASRDPGLAYPGELFF; v_gene: TRBV2; d_gene: TRBD2; j_gene: TRBJ2-2
CDR3nt: TGTGCCAGTACTCTTGACGGACTGAACACCGGGGAGCTGTTTTTT; CDR3aa: CASTLDGLNTGELFF; v_gene: TRBV19; d_gene: .; j_gene: TRBJ2-2
CDR3nt: TGTGCCAGCAGACCCTCCCCGGGACAGGGTTATCAGCCCCAGCATTTT; CDR3aa: CASRPSPGQGYQPQHF; v_gene: TRBV6-6; d_gene: TRBD1; j_gene: TRBJ1-5
CDR3nt: TGTGCCAGCTCACCAGTGAGGGCCGAGCAGTACTTC; CDR3aa: CASSPVRAEQYF; v_gene: TRBV18; d_gene: .; j_gene: TRBJ2-7
CDR3nt: TGTGCCAGCAGTTACGCCAGGACAGGGGGCACCTACGAGCAGTACTTC; CDR3aa: CASSYARTGGTYEQYF; v_gene: TRBV6-5; d_gene: TRBD1; j_gene: TRBJ2-7
CDR3nt: TGTGCCAGCAGTGAGCCCGGGGGTTCACCCCTCCACTTT; CDR3aa: CASSEPGGSPLHF; v_gene: TRBV6-1; d_gene: .; j_gene: TRBJ1-6
CDR3nt: TGCGCCAGCAGCCCGGGGGGGGGAAGGAGTGAGCAGTTCTTC; CDR3aa: CASSPGGGRSEQFF; v_gene: TRBV5-1; d_gene: TRBD2; j_gene: TRBJ2-1
CDR3nt: TGTGCCAGCAGCTTAGTGGGCACCGACTACGAGCAGTACTTC; CDR3aa: CASSLVGTDYEQYF; v_gene: TRBV7-2; d_gene: .; j_gene: TRBJ2-7
CDR3nt: TGTGCCAGCAGTTACGGCGCTGGAGAAATTAACTATGGCTACACCTTC; CDR3aa: CASSYGAGEINYGYTF; v_gene: TRBV6-6; d_gene: .; j_gene: TRBJ1-2
CDR3nt: TGCGCCAGCAGCTTGGCCTCACAGGGGTTCCACGAGCAGTACTTC; CDR3aa: CASSLASQGFHEQYF; v_gene: TRBV5-1; d_gene: TRBD1; j_gene: TRBJ2-7
CDR3nt: TGTGCCAGCAGCTTGGGGGCAGACCAAGCTTTCTTT; CDR3aa: CASSLGADQAFF; v_gene: TRBV5-5; d_gene: .; j_gene: TRBJ1-1
CDR3nt: TGTGCCAGCAGGGGCAGGGGGCTTGGGACAGATACGCAGTATTTT; CDR3aa: CASRGRGLGTDTQYF; v_gene: TRBV2; d_gene: TRBD1; j_gene: TRBJ2-3
CDR3nt: TGTGCCAGCAGTTACTCGAGACAGGCCAATCAGCCCCAGCATTTT; CDR3aa: CASSYSRQANQPQHF; v_gene: TRBV6-5; d_gene: .; j_gene: TRBJ1-5
CDR3nt: TGTGCCAGCAGCCGGGGGGCCTCCTACGAGCAGTACTTC; CDR3aa: CASSRGASYEQYF; v_gene: TRBV5-6; d_gene: .; j_gene: TRBJ2-7
CDR3nt: TGTGCCAGCATAGGGGTGAACACCGGGGAGCTGTTTTTT; CDR3aa: CASIGVNTGELFF; v_gene: TRBV19; d_gene: .; j_gene: TRBJ2-2
CDR3nt: TGTGCCAGTACCACGGGGACAGGGGGCGGGAACACTGAAGCTTTCTTT; CDR3aa: CASTTGTGGGNTEAFF; v_gene: TRBV19; d_gene: TRBD1; j_gene: TRBJ1-1
CDR3nt: TGTGCCAGCACGGACAGGGGGCCCTACGAGCAGTACTTC; CDR3aa: CASTDRGPYEQYF; v_gene: TRBV2; d_gene: TRBD1; j_gene: TRBJ2-7
CDR3nt: TGTGCCAGCAGCTTAGAGACAGGCTCCGACAATGAGCAGTTCTTC; CDR3aa: CASSLETGSDNEQFF; v_gene: TRBV11-3; d_gene: .; j_gene: TRBJ2-1
CDR3nt: TGTGCCAGCAGTTACTCGGGTTTCGGGGGCTACGAGCAGTACTTC; CDR3aa: CASSYSGFGGYEQYF; v_gene: TRBV6-6; d_gene: .; j_gene: TRBJ2-7
CDR3nt: TGTGCCAGCAGTGGGACAGGGGACCGCTACGAGCAGTACTTC; CDR3aa: CASSGTGDRYEQYF; v_gene: TRBV2; d_gene: TRBD1; j_gene: TRBJ2-7
CDR3nt: TGTGCCAGCAGCTTCACAGGGAGCACAGATACGCAGTATTTT; CDR3aa: CASSFTGSTDTQYF; v_gene: TRBV9; d_gene: .; j_gene: TRBJ2-3
CDR3nt: TGTGCCAGCGCGGTCGGGGGGACAAGCTCCTATAATTCACCCCTCCACTTT; CDR3aa: CASAVGGTSSYNSPLHF; v_gene: TRBV11-1; d_gene: .; j_gene: TRBJ1-6
CDR3nt: TGTGCCAGCGGGGGGAGCTCTGGAAACACCATATATTTT; CDR3aa: CASGGSSGNTIYF; v_gene: TRBV7-9; d_gene: .; j_gene: TRBJ1-3
CDR3nt: TGTGCCAGTAGCACTCTTGACACTGAAAAACTGTTTTTT; CDR3aa: CASSTLDTEKLFF; v_gene: TRBV19; d_gene: .; j_gene: TRBJ1-4
CDR3nt: TGTGCCAGCAGTTACGGTCCGACAGGGGACTACGAGCAGTACTTC; CDR3aa: CASSYGPTGDYEQYF; v_gene: TRBV6-5; d_gene: TRBD1; j_gene: TRBJ2-7
CDR3nt: TGCGCCAGCAGCCATATCGGACAGAACGGGTTCGGCTACACCTTC; CDR3aa: CASSHIGQNGFGYTF; v_gene: TRBV4-1; d_gene: .; j_gene: TRBJ1-2
CDR3nt: TGTGCCAGCTCACCACCGGCTGCGGGGGCGCGGGAGCAGTACTTC; CDR3aa: CASSPPAAGAREQYF; v_gene: TRBV18; d_gene: .; j_gene: TRBJ2-7
CDR3nt: TGTGCCAGCTCACAAAACACCGGGACTGGGCCCTACACCTTC; CDR3aa: CASSQNTGTGPYTF; v_gene: TRBV18; d_gene: .; j_gene: TRBJ1-2
CDR3nt: TGTGCCACCAGCAGACGAGGACTAGCGGGGGGGGCAGAGCAGTTCTTC; CDR3aa: CATSRRGLAGGAEQFF; v_gene: TRBV15; d_gene: TRBD2; j_gene: TRBJ2-1
CDR3nt: TGTGCCAGCAGCCCGGACATGAACACTGAAGCTTTCTTT; CDR3aa: CASSPDMNTEAFF; v_gene: TRBV7-9; d_gene: .; j_gene: TRBJ1-1
CDR3nt: TGTGCCAGCAGCGTGGCACTAGGGTCCAATGAGCAGTTCTTC; CDR3aa: CASSVALGSNEQFF; v_gene: TRBV9; d_gene: .; j_gene: TRBJ2-1
CDR3nt: TGTGCCAGCAGAACGACAGGAGGCTATGGCTACACCTTC; CDR3aa: CASRTTGGYGYTF; v_gene: TRBV11-2; d_gene: .; j_gene: TRBJ1-2
CDR3nt: TGTGCCAGCTCACCACAGAACCCGGGTGGGGGGGAAGGCAACGTCCTGACTTTC; CDR3aa: CASSPQNPGGGEGNVLTF; v_gene: TRBV18; d_gene: TRBD2; j_gene: TRBJ2-6
CDR3nt: TGTGCCAGCAGTTACTCGTCGGGACAGGCCAGCCTTGAAGCTTTCTTT; CDR3aa: CASSYSSGQASLEAFF; v_gene: TRBV6-5; d_gene: TRBD1; j_gene: TRBJ1-1
CDR3nt: TGTGCCAGCAGTCCGGGACAGGGGAACACTGAAGCTTTCTTT; CDR3aa: CASSPGQGNTEAFF; v_gene: TRBV6-5; d_gene: TRBD1; j_gene: TRBJ1-1